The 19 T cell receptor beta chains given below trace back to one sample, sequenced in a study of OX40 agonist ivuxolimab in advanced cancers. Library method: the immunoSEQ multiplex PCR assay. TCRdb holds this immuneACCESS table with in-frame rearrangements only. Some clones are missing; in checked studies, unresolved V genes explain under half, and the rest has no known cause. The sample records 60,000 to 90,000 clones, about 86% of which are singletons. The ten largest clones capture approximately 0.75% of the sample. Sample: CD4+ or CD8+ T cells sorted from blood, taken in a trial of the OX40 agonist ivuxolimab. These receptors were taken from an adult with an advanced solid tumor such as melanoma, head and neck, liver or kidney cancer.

CDR3 DNA: TGCGCCAGCAGCTTGGGGCAGGGTTCCGAAAAACTGTTTTTT. It codes for CASSLGQGSEKLFF. The rearrangement uses TRBV5-1 and TRBJ1-4; the D gene is possibly TRBD1 (5 bases). CDR3 length: 14 amino acids. Trimming took 0 bases from V and 8 from J, leaving 11 bases between them. Germline lookup yields CDR1 SGHRS and CDR2 YFSETQ.

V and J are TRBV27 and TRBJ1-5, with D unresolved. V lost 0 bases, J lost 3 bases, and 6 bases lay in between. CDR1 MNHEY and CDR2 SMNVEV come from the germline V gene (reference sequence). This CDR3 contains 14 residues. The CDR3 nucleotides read TGTGCCAGCAGTTTATCAGGATCCAATCAGCCCCAGCATTTT. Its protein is CASSLSGSNQPQHF.

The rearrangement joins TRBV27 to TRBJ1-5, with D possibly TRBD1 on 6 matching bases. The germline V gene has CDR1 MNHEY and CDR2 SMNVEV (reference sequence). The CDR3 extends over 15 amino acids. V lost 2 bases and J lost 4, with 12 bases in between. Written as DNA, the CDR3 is TGTGCCAGCAGTTTAGGTGGGACAAGAAATCAGCCCCAGCATTTT. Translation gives CASSLGGTRNQPQHF.

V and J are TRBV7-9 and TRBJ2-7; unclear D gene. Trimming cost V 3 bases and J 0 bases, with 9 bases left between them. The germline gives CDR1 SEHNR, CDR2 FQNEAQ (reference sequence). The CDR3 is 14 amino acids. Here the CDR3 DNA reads TGTGCCAGCAGCTTCCCGACATCCTCCTACGAGCAGTACTTC. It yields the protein CASSFPTSSYEQYF.

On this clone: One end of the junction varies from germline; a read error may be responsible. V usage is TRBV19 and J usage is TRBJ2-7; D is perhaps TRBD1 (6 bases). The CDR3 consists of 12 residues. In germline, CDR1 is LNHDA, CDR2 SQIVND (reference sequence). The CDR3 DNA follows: TGCGCCACTGGGGGCTTCCCAAGGGAGCAGTACTTC. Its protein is CATGGFPREQYF.

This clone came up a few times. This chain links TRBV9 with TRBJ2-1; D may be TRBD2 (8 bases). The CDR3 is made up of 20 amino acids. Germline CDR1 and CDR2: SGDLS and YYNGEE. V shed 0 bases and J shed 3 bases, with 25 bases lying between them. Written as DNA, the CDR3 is TGTGCCAGCAGCGTAGGGGTCAGGGGGGTAGCGGGGAGCGTCTACAATGAGCAGTTCTTC. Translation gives CASSVGVRGVAGSVYNEQFF.

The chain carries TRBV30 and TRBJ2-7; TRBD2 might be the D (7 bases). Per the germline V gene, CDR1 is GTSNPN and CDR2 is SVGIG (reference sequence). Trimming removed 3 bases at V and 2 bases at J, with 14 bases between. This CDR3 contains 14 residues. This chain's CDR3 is CAWSRGGLTYEQYF. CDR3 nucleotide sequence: TGTGCCTGGAGCAGGGGAGGGTTGACCTACGAGCAGTACTTC.

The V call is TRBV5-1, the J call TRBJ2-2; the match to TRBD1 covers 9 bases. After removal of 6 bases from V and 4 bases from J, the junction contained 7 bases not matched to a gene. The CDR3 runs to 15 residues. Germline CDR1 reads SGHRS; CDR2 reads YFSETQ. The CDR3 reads CASKTGGESTGELFF. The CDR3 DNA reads TGCGCCAGCAAAACAGGGGGCGAGAGCACCGGGGAGCTGTTTTTT.

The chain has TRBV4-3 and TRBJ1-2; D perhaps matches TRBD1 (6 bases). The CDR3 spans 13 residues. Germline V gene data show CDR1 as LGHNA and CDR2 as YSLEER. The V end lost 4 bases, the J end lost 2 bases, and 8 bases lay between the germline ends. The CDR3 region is CASSPDSNYGYTF. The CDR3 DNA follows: TGCGCCAGCAGCCCGGACAGCAACTATGGCTACACCTTC.

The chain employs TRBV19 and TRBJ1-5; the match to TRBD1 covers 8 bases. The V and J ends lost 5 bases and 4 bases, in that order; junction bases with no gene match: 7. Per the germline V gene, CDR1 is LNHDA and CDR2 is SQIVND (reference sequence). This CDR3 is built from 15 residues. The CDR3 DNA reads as TGTGCCAGTAGTCGACAGGGGAAATCAAATCAGCCCCAGCATTTT. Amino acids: CASSRQGKSNQPQHF.

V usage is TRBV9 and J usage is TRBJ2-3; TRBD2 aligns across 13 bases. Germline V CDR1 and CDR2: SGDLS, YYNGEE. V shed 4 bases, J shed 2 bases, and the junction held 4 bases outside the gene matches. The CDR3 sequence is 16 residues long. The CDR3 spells CASSFGLAGVTDTQYF. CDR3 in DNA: TGTGCCAGCAGCTTCGGACTAGCGGGAGTCACAGATACGCAGTATTTT. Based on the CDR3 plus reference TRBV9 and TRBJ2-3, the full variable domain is DSGVTQTPKHLITATGQRVTLRCSPRSGDLSVYWYQQSLDQGLQFLIQYYNGEERAKGNILERFSAQQFPDLHSELNLSSLELGDSALYFCASSFGLAGVTDTQYFGPGTRLTVL.

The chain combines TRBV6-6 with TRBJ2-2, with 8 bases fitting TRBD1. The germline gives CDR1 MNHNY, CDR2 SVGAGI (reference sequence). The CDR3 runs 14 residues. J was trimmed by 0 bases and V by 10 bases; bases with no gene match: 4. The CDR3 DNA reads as TGTGCCATTCAGGGGGCGTCGAACACCGGGGAGCTGTTTTTT. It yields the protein CAIQGASNTGELFF.

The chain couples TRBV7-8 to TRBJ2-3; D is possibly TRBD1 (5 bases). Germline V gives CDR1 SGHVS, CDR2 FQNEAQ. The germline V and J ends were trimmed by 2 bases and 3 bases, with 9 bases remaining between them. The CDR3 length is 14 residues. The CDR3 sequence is CASSLSRQTDTQYF. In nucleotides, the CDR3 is TGTGCCAGCAGCTTAAGTCGACAGACAGATACGCAGTATTTT.

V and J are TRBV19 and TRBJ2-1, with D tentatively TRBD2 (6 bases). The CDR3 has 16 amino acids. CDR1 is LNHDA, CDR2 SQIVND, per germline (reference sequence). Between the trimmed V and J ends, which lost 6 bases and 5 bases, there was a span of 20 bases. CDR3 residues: CASSSPGAGLHNEQFF. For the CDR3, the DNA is TGTGCCAGTAGCTCCCCCGGGGCGGGGCTCCACAATGAGCAGTTCTTC. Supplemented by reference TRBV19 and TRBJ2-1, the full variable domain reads DGGITQSPKYLFRKEGQNVTLSCEQNLNHDAMYWYRQDPGQGLRLIYYSQIVNDFQKGDIAEGYSVSREKKESFPLTVTSAQKNPTAFYLCASSSPGAGLHNEQFFGPGTRLTVL.

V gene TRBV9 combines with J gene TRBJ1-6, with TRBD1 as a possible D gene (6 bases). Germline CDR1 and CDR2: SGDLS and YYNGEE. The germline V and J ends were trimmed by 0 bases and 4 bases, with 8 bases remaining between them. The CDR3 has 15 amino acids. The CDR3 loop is CASSVGDKYNSPLHF. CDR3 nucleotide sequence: TGTGCCAGCAGCGTAGGGGACAAATATAATTCACCCCTCCACTTT.

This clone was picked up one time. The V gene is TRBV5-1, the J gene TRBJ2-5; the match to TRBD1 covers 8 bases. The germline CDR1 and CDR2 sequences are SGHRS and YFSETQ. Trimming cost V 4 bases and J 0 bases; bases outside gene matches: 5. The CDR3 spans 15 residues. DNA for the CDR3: TGCGCCAGCAGCCCCGGGGACAGGAACCAAGAGACCCAGTACTTC. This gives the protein CASSPGDRNQETQYF.

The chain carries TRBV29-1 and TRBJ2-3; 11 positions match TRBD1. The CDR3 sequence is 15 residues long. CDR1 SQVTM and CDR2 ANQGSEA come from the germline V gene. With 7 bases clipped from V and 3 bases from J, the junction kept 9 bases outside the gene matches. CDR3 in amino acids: CSGVRDRGGTDTQYF. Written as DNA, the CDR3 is TGCAGCGGGGTACGGGACAGGGGGGGGACAGATACGCAGTATTTT.

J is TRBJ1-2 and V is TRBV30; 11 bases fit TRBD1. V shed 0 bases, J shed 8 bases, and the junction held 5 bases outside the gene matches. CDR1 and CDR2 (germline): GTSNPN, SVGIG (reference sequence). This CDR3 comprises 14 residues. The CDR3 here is CAWSVGQGAWGYTF. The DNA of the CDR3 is TGTGCCTGGAGTGTTGGACAGGGGGCGTGGGGCTACACCTTC.

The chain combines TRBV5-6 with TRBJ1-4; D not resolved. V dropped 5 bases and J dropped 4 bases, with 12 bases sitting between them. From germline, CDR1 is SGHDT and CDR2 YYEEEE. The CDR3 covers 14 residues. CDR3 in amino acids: CASSLRSLNEKLFF. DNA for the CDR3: TGTGCCAGCAGTCTTCGGTCCCTTAATGAAAAACTGTTTTTT.